These 15 T cell receptor beta chains were all obtained from the same sample, sequenced in a study of cytotoxic CD8 clonotypes in ibrutinib-treated CLL. Sequencing was performed with immunoSEQ multiplex PCR; in TCRdb, only in-frame clones are kept and a portion is missing. The table has under 300,000 clones, around three quarters seen once; the top ten hold 15%. Sequenced here: PBMCs, sampled after 24 months of ibrutinib treatment. The receptors derive from a human donor with chronic lymphocytic leukemia.

This chain links TRBV9 with TRBJ2-1, with TRBD1 matching over 10 bases. CDR3 length: 14 amino acids. CDR1 is SGDLS, CDR2 YYNGEE, per germline. V shed 3 bases and J 8 bases; nucleotides not matched to a gene: 5. CDR3 residues: CASSAGTGVDEQFF. Written as DNA, the CDR3 is TGTGCCAGCAGCGCGGGGACAGGGGTCGATGAGCAGTTCTTC.

This clone was seen a few times. V is TRBV5-1 and J is TRBJ1-5; D gene unclear. V was shortened by 2 bases and J by 6 bases, with 12 bases between the two germline ends. CDR1 and CDR2 from the germline V gene are SGHRS and YFSETQ. The CDR3 is made up of 14 amino acids. The DNA of the CDR3 is TGCGCCAGCAGCTTATGGCGGGGTTCTCAGCCCCAGCATTTT. Translation: CASSLWRGSQPQHF.

This clone was seen a few times. CDR3 sequence reads: CASSQGGQGDNYGYTF. In nucleotides, the CDR3 is TGTGCCAGCAGCCAAGGGGGACAGGGTGATAACTATGGCTACACCTTC. V and J are TRBV4-2 and TRBJ1-2; 9 bases are shared with TRBD1. CDR3 size: 16 residues. V lost 1 base, J lost 1 base, and 4 bases stayed unmatched. Germline CDR1 and CDR2: LGHNA and YNFKEQ.

This chain joins TRBV9 and TRBJ2-4; D remains unclear. V was shortened by 0 bases and J by 0 bases, with 7 bases between the two germline ends. CDR1 and CDR2 (germline): SGDLS, YYNGEE. The CDR3 totals 15 residues. In DNA form, the CDR3 reads TGTGCCAGCAGCGTAGCTACTGGAGCCAAAAACATTCAGTACTTC. It codes for CASSVATGAKNIQYF.

The rearrangement uses TRBV6-5 and TRBJ2-3; perhaps TRBD2 as D (6 bases). V was clipped by 6 bases and J by 2 bases, with 15 bases between them. The CDR3 loop spans 15 amino acids. In germline, CDR1 is MNHEY, CDR2 SVGAGI. The CDR3 here is CASSPSGGLTDTQYF. For the CDR3, the DNA is TGTGCCAGCAGCCCGAGTGGGGGACTCACAGATACGCAGTATTTT.

The J gene is TRBJ1-1, the V gene TRBV7-3; no clear D. The CDR3 spans 13 residues. V dropped 6 bases and J dropped 0 bases, with 8 bases sitting between them. CDR1 and CDR2 (germline): SGHTA, FQGTGA. DNA for the CDR3: TGTGCCAGCAGAACCTCGATGAACACTGAAGCTTTCTTT. Amino acids: CASRTSMNTEAFF.

CDR3 region: CASSPGLVDTGELFF. The CDR3 DNA follows: TGTGCCAGCAGTCCCGGACTAGTTGACACCGGGGAGCTGTTTTTT. This chain joins TRBV27 and TRBJ2-2, with 7 bases lining up with TRBD2. The germline CDR1 and CDR2 sequences are MNHEY and SMNVEV (reference sequence). This CDR3 spans 15 amino acids. The J segment lost 3 bases and the V segment lost 5 bases, leaving 6 bases of the junction unmatched.

V usage is TRBV9 and J usage is TRBJ1-1; D is unresolved. The germline V and J ends were trimmed by 4 bases and 6 bases, with 13 bases remaining between them. CDR3 length: 13 residues. Germline CDR1 SGDLS, CDR2 YYNGEE. In nucleotides, the CDR3 is TGTGCCAGCAGCCCGAAGGCTCTAGCTGAAGCTTTCTTT. It encodes CASSPKALAEAFF.

V gene TRBV29-1 combines with J gene TRBJ2-1; possible D gene TRBD1, 5 bases. The germline V and J ends were trimmed by 5 bases and 9 bases, with 14 bases remaining between them. Germline loops: CDR1 SQVTM, CDR2 ANQGSEA. CDR3 length equals 12 residues. CDR3 sequence reads: CSVQPGPPEQFF. CDR3 coding DNA: TGCAGCGTTCAACCAGGGCCCCCTGAGCAGTTCTTC.

This clone has just a few counts. Other DNA sequences of this sample code for an identical CDR3. This rearrangement joins TRBV7-9 to TRBJ1-5; D not certain. Between the trimmed V and J ends, which lost 5 bases and 3 bases, there was a span of 5 bases. The CDR3 runs to 12 residues. Germline assignment: CDR1 SEHNR and CDR2 FQNEAQ (reference sequence). The CDR3 DNA is TGTGCCAGCAGCCAGATCAATCAGCCCCAGCATTTT. Its protein is CASSQINQPQHF.

The chain carries TRBV28 and TRBJ1-3, with D hard to call. Per germline, CDR1 MDHEN and CDR2 SYDVKM. V was clipped by 1 base and J by 1 base, with 5 bases between them. This CDR3 has 14 amino acids. The CDR3 DNA reads as TGTGCCAGCAGTTTATTAGCGTCTGGAAACACCATATATTTT. Amino acids: CASSLLASGNTIYF. Drawing the rest from reference TRBV28 and TRBJ1-3, the complete variable domain is DVKVTQSSRYLVKRTGEKVFLECVQDMDHENMFWYRQDPGLGLRLIYFSYDVKMKEKGDIPEGYSVSREKKERFSLILESASTNQTSMYLCASSLLASGNTIYFGEGSWLTVV.

The CDR3 loop reads CASSFSGANVLTF. The CDR3 DNA sequence: TGTGCCAGCAGCTTCTCTGGGGCCAACGTCCTGACTTTC. The chain combines TRBV7-3 with TRBJ2-6; D unresolved. The CDR3 is 13 residues long. Trimming removed 3 bases from V and 0 bases from J, with 0 bases in between. Germline V lookup: CDR1 SGHTA, CDR2 FQGTGA.

V is TRBV15 and J is TRBJ2-1; no definite D call. The CDR3 has 11 amino acids. V lost 6 bases to trimming and J lost 8 bases, with 8 bases between them. Germline loops: CDR1 LNHNV, CDR2 YYDKDF (reference sequence). DNA of the CDR3: TGTGCCACCAGAATGTTGGATGAGCAGTTCTTC. Encoded protein: CATRMLDEQFF.

The V and J genes are TRBV15 and TRBJ2-7; D possibly corresponds to TRBD2 (6 bases). From germline, CDR1 is LNHNV and CDR2 YYDKDF (reference sequence). Trimming pared 4 bases from V and 1 base from J, leaving 11 bases between. The CDR3 runs to 14 residues. For the CDR3, the DNA is TGTGCCACCAGCACGGACGGGGGATCCTACGAGCAGTACTTC. It codes for CATSTDGGSYEQYF.

The chain employs TRBV7-9 and TRBJ2-1; D is uncertain. The germline CDR1 and CDR2 sequences are SEHNR and FQNEAQ (reference sequence). This CDR3 is built from 12 residues. Trimming stripped 5 bases from V and 5 bases from J, with 7 bases between. The CDR3 reads CASSPMDNEQFF. The CDR3 DNA sequence: TGTGCCAGCAGCCCCATGGACAATGAGCAGTTCTTC.